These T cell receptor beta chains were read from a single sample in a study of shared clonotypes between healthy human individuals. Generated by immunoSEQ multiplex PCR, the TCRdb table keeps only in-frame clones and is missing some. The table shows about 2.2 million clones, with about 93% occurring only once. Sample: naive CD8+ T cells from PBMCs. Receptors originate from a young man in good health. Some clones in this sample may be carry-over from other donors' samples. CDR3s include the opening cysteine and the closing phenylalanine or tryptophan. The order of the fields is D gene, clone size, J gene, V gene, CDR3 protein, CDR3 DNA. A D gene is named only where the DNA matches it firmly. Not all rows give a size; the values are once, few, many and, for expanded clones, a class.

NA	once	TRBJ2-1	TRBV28	CASSLWGRQQFF	TGTGCCAGCAGTTTATGGGGCCGGCAGCAGTTCTTC
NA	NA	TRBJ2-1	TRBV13	CASSTVAVSSYNEQFF	TGTGCCAGCAGCACCGTAGCGGTCAGCTCCTACAATGAGCAGTTCTTC
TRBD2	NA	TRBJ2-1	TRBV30	CAWSVLSRGRGGAYNEQFF	TGTGCCTGGAGTGTACTCTCACGCGGGAGGGGAGGGGCTTACAATGAGCAGTTCTTC
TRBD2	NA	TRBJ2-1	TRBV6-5	CASRFGTSGVNEQFF	TGTGCCAGCAGGTTCGGAACTAGCGGAGTCAATGAGCAGTTCTTC
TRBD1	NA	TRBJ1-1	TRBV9	CASSVDLDRATEAFF	TGTGCCAGCAGCGTCGACTTGGACAGGGCGACTGAAGCTTTCTTT
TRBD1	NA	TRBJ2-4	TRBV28	CASSLSTGGLAKNIQYF	TGTGCCAGCAGTTTATCCACAGGGGGCCTAGCCAAAAACATTCAGTACTTC
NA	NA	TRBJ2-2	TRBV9	CASSASRGGELFF	TGTGCCAGCAGCGCGAGCAGGGGAGGGGAGCTGTTTTTT
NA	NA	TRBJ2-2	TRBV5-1	CASSAGQNTGELFF	TGCGCCAGCAGCGCGGGACAGAACACCGGGGAGCTGTTTTTT
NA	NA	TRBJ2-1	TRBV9	CASSVEGKDNEQFF	TGTGCCAGCAGCGTAGAAGGAAAGGACAATGAGCAGTTCTTC
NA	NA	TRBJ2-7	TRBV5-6	CASSLGETPYEQYF	TGTGCCAGCAGCTTGGGTGAGACACCCTACGAGCAGTACTTC
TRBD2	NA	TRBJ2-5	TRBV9	CASSFREDQETQYF	TGTGCCAGCAGCTTCCGGGAGGACCAAGAGACCCAGTACTTC
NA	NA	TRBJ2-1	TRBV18	CASSEGGLSYNEQFF	TGTGCCAGCTCCGAGGGGGGTTTGTCCTACAATGAGCAGTTCTTC
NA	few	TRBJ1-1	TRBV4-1	CASSLLGGGHTEAFF	TGCGCCAGCAGCCTTCTGGGAGGGGGGCACACTGAAGCTTTCTTT
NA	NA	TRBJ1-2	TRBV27	CASSKLGEGDGYTF	TGTGCCAGCAGTAAACTCGGGGAGGGAGATGGCTACACCTTC
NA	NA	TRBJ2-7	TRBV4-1	CASSQPPLRASYEQYF	TGCGCCAGCAGCCAACCCCCCTTGCGGGCCTCCTACGAGCAGTACTTC
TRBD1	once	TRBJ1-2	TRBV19	CASRSLGTGPNYGYTF	TGTGCCAGTAGATCTTTGGGGACAGGGCCCAACTATGGCTACACCTTC
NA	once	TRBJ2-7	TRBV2	CASSEKLGDLGYEQYF	TGTGCCAGCAGTGAAAAGCTAGGGGACCTAGGGTACGAGCAGTACTTC
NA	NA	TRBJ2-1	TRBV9	CASSVTGEVEQFF	TGTGCCAGCAGCGTAACGGGCGAGGTTGAGCAGTTCTTC
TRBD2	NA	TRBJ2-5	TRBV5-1	CASSEMGLAVSGETQYF	TGCGCCAGCAGCGAGATGGGACTAGCGGTGTCCGGAGAGACCCAGTACTTC
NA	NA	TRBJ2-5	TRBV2	CASSEDPGEETQYF	TGTGCCAGCAGTGAAGACCCGGGGGAGGAGACCCAGTACTTC
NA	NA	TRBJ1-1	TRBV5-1	CASSLGDRRFQDTEAFF	TGCGCCAGCAGCTTGGGGGATCGTCGATTTCAGGACACTGAAGCTTTCTTT
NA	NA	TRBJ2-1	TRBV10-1	CASSEGLSRVWQFF	TGCGCCAGCAGTGAGGGACTTTCGCGGGTATGGCAGTTCTTC
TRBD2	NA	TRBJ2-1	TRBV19	CASSSPGRASNEQFF	TGTGCCAGTAGTTCGCCCGGGAGGGCCTCGAATGAGCAGTTCTTC
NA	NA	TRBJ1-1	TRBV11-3	CASSLQVGTEAFF	TGTGCCAGCAGCTTACAGGTTGGGACTGAAGCTTTCTTT
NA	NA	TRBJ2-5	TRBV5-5	CASSFGVQETQYF	TGTGCCAGCAGCTTCGGGGTCCAAGAGACCCAGTACTTC
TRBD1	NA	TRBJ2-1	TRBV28	CASSPIAGDRGRDEQFF	TGTGCCAGCAGTCCCATTGCTGGGGACAGGGGGCGGGATGAGCAGTTCTTC
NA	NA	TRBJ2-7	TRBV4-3	CASSQDADSYEQYF	TGCGCCAGCAGCCAAGATGCGGATTCCTACGAGCAGTACTTC
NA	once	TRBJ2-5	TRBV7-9	CASSAPGLPQETQYF	TGTGCCAGCAGCGCTCCGGGACTCCCCCAAGAGACCCAGTACTTC
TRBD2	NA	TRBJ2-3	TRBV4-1	CASSQERREKTDTQYF	TGCGCCAGCAGCCAAGAAAGGCGGGAGAAAACAGATACGCAGTATTTT
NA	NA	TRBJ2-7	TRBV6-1	CASTDSSYEQYF	TGTGCCAGCACCGACAGTTCCTACGAGCAGTACTTC
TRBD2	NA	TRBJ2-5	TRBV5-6	CASSGGLADQETQYF	TGTGCCAGCAGCGGTGGACTAGCGGACCAAGAGACCCAGTACTTC
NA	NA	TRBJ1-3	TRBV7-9	CASSYKDGSSGNTIYF	TGTGCCAGCAGTTACAAGGACGGAAGCTCTGGAAACACCATATATTTT
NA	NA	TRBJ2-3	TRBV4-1	CASRAIGGTSTDTQYF	TGCGCCAGCAGGGCCATAGGTGGGACTAGCACAGATACGCAGTATTTT
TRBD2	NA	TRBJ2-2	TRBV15	CATSRVGGLAGMSTGELFF	TGTGCCACCAGCAGAGTCGGAGGACTAGCGGGAATGAGTACCGGGGAGCTGTTTTTT
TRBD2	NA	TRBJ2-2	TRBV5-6	CASSLSLAGGGGDGELFF	TGTGCCAGCAGCTTGAGTCTAGCGGGAGGAGGAGGAGACGGGGAGCTGTTTTTT
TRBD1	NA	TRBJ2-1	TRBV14	CASSHPRGQGYYNEQFF	TGTGCCAGCAGCCACCCCCGCGGACAGGGTTACTACAATGAGCAGTTCTTC
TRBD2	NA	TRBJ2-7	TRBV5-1	CASSLELAGGPYEQYF	TGCGCCAGCAGCTTGGAACTAGCGGGAGGGCCGTACGAGCAGTACTTC
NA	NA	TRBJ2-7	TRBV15	CATSLGRVYEQYF	TGTGCCACCAGCCTCGGTAGGGTCTACGAGCAGTACTTC
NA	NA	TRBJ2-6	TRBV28	CASSSRGPGANVLTF	TGTGCCAGCAGTTCCCGGGGCCCTGGGGCCAACGTCCTGACTTTC
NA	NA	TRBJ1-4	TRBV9	CASSPRGGGEKLFF	TGTGCCAGCAGCCCACGAGGGGGGGGTGAAAAACTGTTTTTT
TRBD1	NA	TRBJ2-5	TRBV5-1	CASSLLGDRLPETQYF	TGCGCCAGCAGCTTGTTAGGGGACAGGTTACCCGAGACCCAGTACTTC
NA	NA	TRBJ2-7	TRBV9	CASSVGQGVPYEQYF	TGTGCCAGCAGCGTAGGGCAGGGAGTCCCCTACGAGCAGTACTTC
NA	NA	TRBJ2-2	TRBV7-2	CASSLGRRGELFF	TGTGCCAGCAGCTTGGGCCGCCGAGGGGAGCTGTTTTTT
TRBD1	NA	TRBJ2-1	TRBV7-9	CASSPRQGIYNEQFF	TGTGCCAGCAGCCCGCGACAGGGTATTTACAATGAGCAGTTCTTC
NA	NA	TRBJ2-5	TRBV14	CASSQDVGETQYF	TGTGCCAGCAGCCAAGATGTTGGAGAGACCCAGTACTTC
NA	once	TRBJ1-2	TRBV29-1	CSVAGVTGGYTF	TGCAGCGTCGCAGGGGTTACGGGTGGCTACACCTTC
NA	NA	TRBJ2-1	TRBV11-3	CASSFGWGVGEQFF	TGTGCCAGCAGCTTCGGGTGGGGAGTCGGTGAGCAGTTCTTC
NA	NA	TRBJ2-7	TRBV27	CASRGLVNEQYF	TGTGCCAGCAGGGGTTTGGTTAACGAGCAGTACTTC
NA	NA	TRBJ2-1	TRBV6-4	CASSDSPLAVLDNEQFF	TGTGCCAGCAGTGACTCACCTCTGGCGGTTCTTGACAATGAGCAGTTCTTC
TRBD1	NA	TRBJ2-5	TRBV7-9	CASSMRQGLEETQYF	TGTGCCAGCAGCATGAGACAGGGTCTTGAGGAGACCCAGTACTTC